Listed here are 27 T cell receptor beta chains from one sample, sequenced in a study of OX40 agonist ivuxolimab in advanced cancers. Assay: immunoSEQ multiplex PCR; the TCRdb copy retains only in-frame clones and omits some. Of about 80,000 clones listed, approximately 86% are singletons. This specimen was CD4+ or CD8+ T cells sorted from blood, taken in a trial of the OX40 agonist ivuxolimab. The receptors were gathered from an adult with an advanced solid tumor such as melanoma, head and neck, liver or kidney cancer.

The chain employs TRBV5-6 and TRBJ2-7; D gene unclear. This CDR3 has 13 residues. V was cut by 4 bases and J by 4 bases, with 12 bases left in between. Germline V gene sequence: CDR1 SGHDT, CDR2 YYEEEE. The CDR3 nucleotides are TGTGCCAGCAGCCGCTCCCCTACGTACGAGCAGTACTTC. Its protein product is CASSRSPTYEQYF.

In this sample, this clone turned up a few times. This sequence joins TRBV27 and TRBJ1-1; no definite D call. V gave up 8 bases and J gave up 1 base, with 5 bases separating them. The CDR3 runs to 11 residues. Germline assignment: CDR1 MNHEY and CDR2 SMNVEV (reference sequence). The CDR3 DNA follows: TGTGCCAGCGCACAGAACACTGAAGCTTTCTTT. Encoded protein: CASAQNTEAFF.

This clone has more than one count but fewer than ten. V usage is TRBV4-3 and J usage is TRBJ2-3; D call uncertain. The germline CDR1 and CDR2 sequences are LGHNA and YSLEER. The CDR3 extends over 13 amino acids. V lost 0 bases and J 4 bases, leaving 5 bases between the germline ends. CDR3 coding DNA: TGCGCCAGCAGCCAAGACTTCGCAGATACGCAGTATTTT. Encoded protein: CASSQDFADTQYF.

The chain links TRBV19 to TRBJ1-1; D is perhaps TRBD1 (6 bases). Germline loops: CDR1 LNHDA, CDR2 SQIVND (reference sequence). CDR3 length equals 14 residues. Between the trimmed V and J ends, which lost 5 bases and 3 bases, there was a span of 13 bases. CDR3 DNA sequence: TGTGCCAGTAGTCTAAGGACAGCTTACACTGAAGCTTTCTTT. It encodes CASSLRTAYTEAFF.

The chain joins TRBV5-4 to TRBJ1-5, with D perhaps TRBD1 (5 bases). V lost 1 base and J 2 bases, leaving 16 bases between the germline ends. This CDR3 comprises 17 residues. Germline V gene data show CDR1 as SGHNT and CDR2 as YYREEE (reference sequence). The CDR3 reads CASSLFVNGGGNQPQHF. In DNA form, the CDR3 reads TGTGCCAGCAGCTTGTTTGTGAATGGGGGGGGCAATCAGCCCCAGCATTTT. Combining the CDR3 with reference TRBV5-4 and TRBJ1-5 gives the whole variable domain ETGVTQSPTHLIKTRGQQVTLRCSSQSGHNTVSWYQQALGQGPQFIFQYYREEENGRGNFPPRFSGLQFPNYSSELNVNALELDDSALYLCASSLFVNGGGNQPQHFGDGTRLSIL.

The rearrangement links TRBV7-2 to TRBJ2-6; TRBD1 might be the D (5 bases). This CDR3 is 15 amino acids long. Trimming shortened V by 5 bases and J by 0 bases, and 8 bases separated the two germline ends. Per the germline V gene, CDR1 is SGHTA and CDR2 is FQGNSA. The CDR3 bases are TGTGCCAGCAGCCGAGACAGCTCTGGGGCCAACGTCCTGACTTTC. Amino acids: CASSRDSSGANVLTF.

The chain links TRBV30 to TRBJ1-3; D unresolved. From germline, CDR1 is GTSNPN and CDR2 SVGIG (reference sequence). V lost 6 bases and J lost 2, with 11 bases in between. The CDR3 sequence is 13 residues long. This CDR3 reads CACPKKAGNTIYF. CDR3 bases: TGTGCCTGTCCCAAGAAAGCTGGAAACACCATATATTTT.

The CDR3 sequence is CASARGTDTQYF. In DNA form, the CDR3 reads TGTGCCAGCGCTAGGGGTACAGATACGCAGTATTTT. The V gene is TRBV6-1, the J gene TRBJ2-3; a possible D gene is TRBD1 (5 bases). V dropped 8 bases and J dropped 3 bases, with 9 bases sitting between them. There are 12 residues in the CDR3. The V gene's germline CDR1 is MNHNS and CDR2 SASEGT.

The CDR3 nucleotides are TGTGCCAGCAGCCCCCGGGGTGCAGGGAGGAGTGAGCAGTTCTTC. This codes for CASSPRGAGRSEQFF. The chain uses TRBV7-2 and TRBJ2-1; perhaps TRBD2 as D (6 bases). V lost 5 bases to trimming and J lost 9 bases, with 20 bases between them. The CDR3 is 15 amino acids. Germline assignment: CDR1 SGHTA and CDR2 FQGNSA.

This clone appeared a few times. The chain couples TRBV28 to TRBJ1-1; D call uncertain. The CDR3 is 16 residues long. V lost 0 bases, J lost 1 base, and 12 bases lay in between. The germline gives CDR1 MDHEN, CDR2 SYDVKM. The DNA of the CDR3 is TGTGCCAGCAGTTTATGGACCATAGGACCGAACACTGAAGCTTTCTTT. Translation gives CASSLWTIGPNTEAFF.

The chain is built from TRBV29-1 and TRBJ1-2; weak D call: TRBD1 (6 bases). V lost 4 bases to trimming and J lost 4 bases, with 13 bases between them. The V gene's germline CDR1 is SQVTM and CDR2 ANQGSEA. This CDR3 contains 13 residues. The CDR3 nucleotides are TGCAGCGTTGGTCAGGGAGGGGGCTATGGCTACACCTTC. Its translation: CSVGQGGGYGYTF.

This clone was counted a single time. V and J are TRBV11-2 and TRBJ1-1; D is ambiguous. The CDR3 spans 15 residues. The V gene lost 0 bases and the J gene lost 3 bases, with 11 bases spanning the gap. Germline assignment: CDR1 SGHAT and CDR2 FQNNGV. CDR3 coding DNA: TGTGCCAGCAGCTTAGATTTGGGCTTGGACACTGAAGCTTTCTTT. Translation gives CASSLDLGLDTEAFF.

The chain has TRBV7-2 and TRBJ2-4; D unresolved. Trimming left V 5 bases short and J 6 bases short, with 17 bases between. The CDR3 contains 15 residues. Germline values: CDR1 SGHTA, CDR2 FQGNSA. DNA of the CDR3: TGTGCCAGCAGCCTAGAGTCAGGAATTATAAACATTCAGTACTTC. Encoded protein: CASSLESGIINIQYF.

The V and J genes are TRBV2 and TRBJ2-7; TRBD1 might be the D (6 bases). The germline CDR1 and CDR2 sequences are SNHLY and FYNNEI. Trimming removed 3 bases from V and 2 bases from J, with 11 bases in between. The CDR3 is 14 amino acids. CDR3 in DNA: TGTGCCAGCAGTGAGGGGACATATCCCTACGAGCAGTACTTC. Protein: CASSEGTYPYEQYF. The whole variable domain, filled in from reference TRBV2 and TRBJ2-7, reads EPEVTQTPSHQVTQMGQEVILRCVPISNHLYFYWYRQILGQKVEFLVSFYNNEISEKSEIFDDQFSVERPDGSNFTLKIRSTKLEDSAMYFCASSEGTYPYEQYFGPGTRLTVT.

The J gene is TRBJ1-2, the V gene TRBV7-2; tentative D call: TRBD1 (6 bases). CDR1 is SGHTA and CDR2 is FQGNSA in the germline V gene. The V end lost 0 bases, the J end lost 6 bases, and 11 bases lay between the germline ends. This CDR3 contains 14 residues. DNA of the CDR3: TGTGCCAGCAGCTTAGCGGGCAGGGGCGATGGCTACACCTTC. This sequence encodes CASSLAGRGDGYTF.

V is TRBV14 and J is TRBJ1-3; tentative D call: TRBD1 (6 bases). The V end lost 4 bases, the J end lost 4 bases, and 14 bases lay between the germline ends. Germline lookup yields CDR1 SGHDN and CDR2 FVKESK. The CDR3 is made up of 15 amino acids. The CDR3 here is CASSPPPTGGNTIYF. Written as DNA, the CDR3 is TGTGCCAGCAGCCCGCCACCAACAGGGGGAAACACCATATATTTT.

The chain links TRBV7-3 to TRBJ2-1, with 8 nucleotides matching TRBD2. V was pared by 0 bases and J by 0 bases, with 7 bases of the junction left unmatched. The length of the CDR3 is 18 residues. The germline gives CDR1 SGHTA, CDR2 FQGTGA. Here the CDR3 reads CASSLTYDGRGSYNEQFF. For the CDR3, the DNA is TGTGCCAGCAGCTTAACGTACGACGGGAGGGGCTCCTACAATGAGCAGTTCTTC.

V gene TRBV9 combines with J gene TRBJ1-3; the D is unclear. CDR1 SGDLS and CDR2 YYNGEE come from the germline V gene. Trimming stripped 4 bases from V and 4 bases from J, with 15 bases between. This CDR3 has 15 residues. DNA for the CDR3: TGTGCCAGCAGCACCGGAAACGTCGCCGGAAACACCATATATTTT. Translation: CASSTGNVAGNTIYF.

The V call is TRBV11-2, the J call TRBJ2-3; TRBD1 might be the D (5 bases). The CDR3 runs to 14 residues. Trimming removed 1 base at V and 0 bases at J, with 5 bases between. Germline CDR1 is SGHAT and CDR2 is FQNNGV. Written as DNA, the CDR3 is TGTGCCAGCAGCTTAGGGGGCAGCACAGATACGCAGTATTTT. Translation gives CASSLGGSTDTQYF.

The CDR3 DNA reads as TGTGCCAGCGAAGTAGCCAACAATGAGCAGTTCTTC. It encodes CASEVANNEQFF. The chain is built from TRBV2 and TRBJ2-1; D call uncertain. The length of the CDR3 is 12 residues. CDR1 is SNHLY, CDR2 FYNNEI, per germline. V was clipped by 8 bases and J by 5 bases, with 10 bases between them.

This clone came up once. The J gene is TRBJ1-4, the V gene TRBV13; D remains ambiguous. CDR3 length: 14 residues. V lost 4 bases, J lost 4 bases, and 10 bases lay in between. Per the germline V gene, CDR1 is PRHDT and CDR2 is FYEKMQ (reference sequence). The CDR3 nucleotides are TGTGCCAGCAGCTCCCAAAAAATTAATGAAAAACTGTTTTTT. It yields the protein CASSSQKINEKLFF.

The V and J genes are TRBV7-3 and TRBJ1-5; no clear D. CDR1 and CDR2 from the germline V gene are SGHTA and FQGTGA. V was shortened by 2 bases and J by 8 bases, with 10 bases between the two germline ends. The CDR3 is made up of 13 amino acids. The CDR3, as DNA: TGTGCCAGCAGCTTAGCGTTGTTGAAGCCCCAGCATTTT. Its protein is CASSLALLKPQHF.

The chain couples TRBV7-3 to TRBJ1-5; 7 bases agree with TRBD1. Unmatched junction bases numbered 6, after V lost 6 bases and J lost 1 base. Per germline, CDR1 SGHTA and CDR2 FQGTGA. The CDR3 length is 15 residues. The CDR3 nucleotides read TGTGCCAGCAGTCTTGAGGGGGCAAGCAATCAGCCCCAGCATTTT. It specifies CASSLEGASNQPQHF.

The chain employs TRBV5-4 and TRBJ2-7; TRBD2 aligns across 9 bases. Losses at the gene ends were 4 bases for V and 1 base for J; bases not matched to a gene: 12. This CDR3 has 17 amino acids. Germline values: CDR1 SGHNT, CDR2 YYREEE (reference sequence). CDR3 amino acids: CASSQNARLAASYEQYF. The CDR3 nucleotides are TGTGCCAGCAGCCAAAACGCGAGACTAGCGGCTTCCTACGAGCAGTACTTC.

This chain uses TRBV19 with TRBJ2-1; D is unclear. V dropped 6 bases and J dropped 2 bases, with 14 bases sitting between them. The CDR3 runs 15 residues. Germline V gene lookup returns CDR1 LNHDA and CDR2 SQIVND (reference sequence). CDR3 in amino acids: CASSPVGSTYNEQFF. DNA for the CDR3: TGTGCCAGTAGCCCGGTCGGAAGCACCTACAATGAGCAGTTCTTC.

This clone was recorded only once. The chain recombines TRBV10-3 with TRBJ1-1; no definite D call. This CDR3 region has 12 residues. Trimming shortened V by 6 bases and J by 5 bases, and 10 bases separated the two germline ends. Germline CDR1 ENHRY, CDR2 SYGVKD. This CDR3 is CAISRGGTEAFF. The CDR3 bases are TGTGCCATCAGCAGAGGAGGGACTGAAGCTTTCTTT.

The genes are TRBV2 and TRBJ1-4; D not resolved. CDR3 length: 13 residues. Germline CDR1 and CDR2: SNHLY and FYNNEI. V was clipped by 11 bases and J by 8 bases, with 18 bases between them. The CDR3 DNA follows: TGTGCCCAATCGACGGGGAGGTTGGAAAAACTGTTTTTT. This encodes CAQSTGRLEKLFF. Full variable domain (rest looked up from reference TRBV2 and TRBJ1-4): EPEVTQTPSHQVTQMGQEVILRCVPISNHLYFYWYRQILGQKVEFLVSFYNNEISEKSEIFDDQFSVERPDGSNFTLKIRSTKLEDSAMYFCAQSTGRLEKLFFGSGTQLSVL.